This T cell receptor beta chain stems from a study of blood T cells in healthy people across ages. Points from the study as a whole: While age rose, TCR beta diversity per million T cells dropped in a roughly linear way. With naive T cell percentage, TCR beta diversity showed a strong correlation.

Comment on this clonotype: What it recognizes is unknown.

Donation came from healthy Caucasian individuals in Russia who were aged about 6 to 95. Primers used in a second PCR of roughly 6 to 11 cycles were a sample-barcoded 5' primer and a J-beta primer mix. Sequencing of every sample gave 2.5 million or more CDR3-containing paired-end reads. TCRdb independently ran MiXCR on the 5' RACE reads; one entry per CDR3 protein. Among roughly 1.9 million distinct CDR3 sequences, approximately 39% were seen once, and the ten largest hold under 30%. CDR1 is SGHRS, CDR2 YFSETQ, per germline. V gave up 4 bases and J gave up 6 bases, with 7 bases separating them. This CDR3 is 11 amino acids long.

The V and J genes are TRBV5-1 and TRBJ1-2, with unresolved D. The receptor was derived from a human donor in good health. Input material: blood. The CDR3 protein is CASSGEDGYTF. The CDR3 region has the DNA TGCGCCAGCAGCGGGGAGGATGGCTACACCTTC.